These T cell receptor beta chains were read from a single sample in a study of PD-1 blockade in classical Hodgkin lymphoma. Profiled with immunoSEQ multiplex PCR; TCRdb holds only in-frame clones, not every one. Here the sample spans about 50,000 clones, 88% being singletons. The source was peripheral blood mononuclear cells (PBMCs), collected before the second cycle of nivolumab. These receptors came from a human donor with classical Hodgkin lymphoma. Both conserved end residues are part of each CDR3. A D gene is named only where the DNA matches it firmly. Where a row states a size, it is once, few, many or the class of an expanded clone; other rows omit it.

.	TRBV7-9	TRBJ1-2	.	CASSLGGDSTGYTF	TGTGCCAGCAGCTTAGGGGGCGACAGTACTGGCTACACCTTC
.	TRBV6-1	TRBJ1-1	.	CASSEALLVGISNTEAFF	TGTGCCAGCAGTGAAGCGCTATTGGTTGGGATCTCGAACACTGAAGCTTTCTTT
.	TRBV5-1	TRBJ2-3	.	CASSASAKTSTDTQYF	TGCGCCAGCAGCGCCTCAGCCAAAACTAGCACAGATACGCAGTATTTT
TRBD2	TRBV14	TRBJ2-3	.	CASSHPGGARLYF	TGTGCCAGCAGCCACCCGGGGGGGGCGCGTCTGTATTTT
.	TRBV5-1	TRBJ2-5	.	CASSWGGGVETQYF	TGCGCCAGCAGCTGGGGTGGAGGGGTTGAGACCCAGTACTTC
.	TRBV5-6	TRBJ2-5	.	CASSLVRSGKTGETQYF	TGTGCCAGCAGCTTGGTTCGGTCTGGGAAGACGGGGGAGACCCAGTACTTC
.	TRBV5-1	TRBJ2-2	.	CASSRPGDGPNTGELFF	TGCGCCAGCAGCCGGCCAGGGGACGGACCGAACACCGGGGAGCTGTTTTTT
.	TRBV14	TRBJ1-2	once	CASSQEMGRPKGYTF	TGTGCCAGCAGCCAAGAGATGGGCAGACCGAAGGGCTACACCTTC
TRBD1	TRBV27	TRBJ1-1	.	CASSWDRTNTEAFF	TGTGCCAGCAGTTGGGACAGAACGAACACTGAAGCTTTCTTT
TRBD1	TRBV6-5	TRBJ2-1	.	CASSDRGPYNEQFF	TGTGCCAGCAGCGACAGGGGGCCCTACAATGAGCAGTTCTTC
.	TRBV5-1	TRBJ2-3	.	CASSLFADTQYF	TGCGCCAGCAGCTTGTTCGCAGATACGCAGTATTTT
TRBD1	TRBV6-9	TRBJ1-6	.	CASSFTGANSPLHF	TGTGCCAGCAGTTTTACAGGGGCGAATTCACCCCTCCACTTT
.	TRBV7-3	TRBJ2-7	.	CASSLRDGGSYEQYF	TGTGCCAGCAGCTTAAGGGACGGAGGATCCTACGAGCAGTACTTC
TRBD1	TRBV30	TRBJ2-1	.	CAWSSGQAYNEQFF	TGTGCCTGGAGTTCGGGACAGGCGTACAATGAGCAGTTCTTC
.	TRBV30	TRBJ1-3	.	CAWSEKASGNTIYF	TGTGCCTGGAGCGAAAAAGCCTCTGGAAACACCATATATTTT
.	TRBV7-9	TRBJ1-2	.	CASSSDFFGYTF	TGTGCCAGCAGCTCCGATTTCTTTGGCTACACCTTC
TRBD1	TRBV27	TRBJ1-1	.	CASSMDRDTEAFF	TGTGCCAGCAGTATGGACAGGGACACTGAAGCTTTCTTT
TRBD1	TRBV19	TRBJ1-5	.	CASSIGTVYQPQHF	TGTGCCAGTAGTATCGGGACAGTTTATCAGCCCCAGCATTTT
.	TRBV7-8	TRBJ1-6	.	CASSLVQTNSPLHF	TGTGCCAGCAGCTTAGTACAGACCAATTCACCCCTCCACTTT
TRBD1	TRBV19	TRBJ1-2	.	CASKGARPGSYTF	TGTGCCAGTAAGGGGGCCCGGCCCGGGAGCTACACCTTC
.	TRBV10-1	TRBJ2-3	.	CASSVGSSSTDTQYF	TGCGCCAGCAGTGTGGGCTCGTCGAGCACAGATACGCAGTATTTT
TRBD1	TRBV6-6	TRBJ1-4	.	CASSFTGQGIEKLFF	TGTGCCAGCAGTTTTACCGGACAGGGGATTGAAAAACTGTTTTTT
.	TRBV5-4	TRBJ2-2	.	CASSLGSERGGELFF	TGTGCCAGCAGCTTGGGTAGCGAGAGGGGCGGGGAGCTGTTTTTT
.	TRBV4-1	TRBJ2-3	.	CASSQVTVTPRTDTQYF	TGCGCCAGCAGCCAAGTGACCGTGACACCGCGCACAGATACGCAGTATTTT
.	TRBV19	TRBJ2-7	.	CASGAGGAYEQYF	TGTGCCAGTGGCGCAGGGGGGGCCTACGAGCAGTACTTC
TRBD2	TRBV19	TRBJ2-3	.	CASTPWRGAPWGSTDTQYF	TGTGCCAGTACCCCCTGGCGGGGGGCCCCGTGGGGTTCTACAGATACGCAGTATTTT
TRBD1	TRBV19	TRBJ1-6	.	CATGQSSYNSPLHF	TGTGCCACGGGACAGAGCTCCTATAATTCACCCCTCCACTTT
TRBD1	TRBV10-1	TRBJ2-7	few	CASSRGAGGMYEQYF	TGCGCCAGCAGCCGAGGGGCAGGGGGTATGTACGAGCAGTACTTC
.	TRBV7-9	TRBJ2-1	.	CASSPVTGGLNEQFF	TGTGCCAGCAGCCCAGTTACCGGGGGTTTGAATGAGCAGTTCTTC
TRBD1	TRBV12-5	TRBJ2-5	.	CASGSWTGGGETQYF	TGTGCTAGTGGTTCGTGGACAGGGGGGGGAGAGACCCAGTACTTC
.	TRBV7-6	TRBJ2-2	once	CASSSVRDGELFF	TGTGCCAGCAGCTCGGTTCGGGACGGGGAGCTGTTTTTT
TRBD1	TRBV10-1	TRBJ2-3	.	CASSEGVRGPDTQYF	TGCGCCAGCAGTGAGGGAGTCAGGGGGCCAGATACGCAGTATTTT
.	TRBV7-8	TRBJ1-3	few	CASSLAGLTMGGNTIYF	TGTGCCAGCAGCTTAGCGGGACTCACCATGGGAGGAAACACCATATATTTT
.	TRBV5-5	TRBJ2-5	.	CASWGLGTFNGETQYF	TGTGCCTCTTGGGGGCTGGGCACCTTTAACGGGGAGACCCAGTACTTC
.	TRBV30	TRBJ1-5	.	CAWSDGYSNQPQHF	TGTGCCTGGTCGGACGGATATAGCAATCAGCCCCAGCATTTT
.	TRBV7-9	TRBJ2-7	.	CASSRAGLYEQYF	TGTGCCAGCTCCCGAGCCGGACTCTACGAGCAGTACTTC
.	TRBV11-2	TRBJ2-3	.	CASSDNLGFSGTDTQYF	TGTGCCAGCAGCGACAACTTGGGGTTTTCTGGCACAGATACGCAGTATTTT
.	TRBV2	TRBJ1-6	.	CASSEIHNSPLHF	TGTGCCAGCAGTGAAATCCATAATTCACCCCTCCACTTT
.	TRBV10-3	TRBJ1-2	.	CAISDPSGGQFYGYTF	TGTGCCATCAGTGACCCGTCTGGGGGCCAGTTCTATGGCTACACCTTC